This T cell receptor beta chain was retrieved from a study of T cell changes during pregnancy in multiple sclerosis. Profiling relied on immunoSEQ multiplex PCR, and the TCRdb table lists in-frame clones only, not all of them. The sample includes 40,000 to 55,000 clones, 80% to 95% of them seen just once. The CDR3 loop spans 14 amino acids. From germline, CDR1 is SGHVS and CDR2 FNYEAQ. Trimming cost V 1 base and J 7 bases, with 10 bases left between them. This rearrangement joins TRBV7-6 to TRBJ2-2; no reliable D call. The source material was CD4+ T cells from peripheral blood mononuclear cells, sampled in the third trimester of pregnancy. This TCR came from a female donor with multiple sclerosis, enrolled in a pregnancy study. The DNA for the CDR3 is TGTGCCAGCAGCTTAGATACCAGTGGCGGGGAGCTGTTTTTT. Translating gives CASSLDTSGGELFF.